The 4 T cell receptor beta chains below all came from one sample that was sequenced in a study of T cell changes during pregnancy in multiple sclerosis. Profiling relied on immunoSEQ multiplex PCR, and the TCRdb table lists in-frame clones only, not all of them. The sample includes around 65,000 clones, approximately 91% seen only once; the top ten take 1.5% to 2%. Sequenced here: peripheral blood, sampled in the first trimester of pregnancy. The receptors shown here come from a female donor with multiple sclerosis, enrolled in a pregnancy study.

V and J are TRBV7-2 and TRBJ2-3, with D maybe TRBD1 (5 bases). V lost 4 bases, J lost 1 base, and 12 bases lay in between. Germline V gene lookup returns CDR1 SGHTA and CDR2 FQGNSA. The CDR3 has 15 amino acids. DNA for the CDR3: TGTGCCAGCAGCTCCTTCCTACAGGGCACAGATACGCAGTATTTT. Encoded protein: CASSSFLQGTDTQYF. Full variable domain (remainder filled in from reference TRBV7-2 and TRBJ2-3): GAGVSQSPSNKVTEKGKDVELRCDPISGHTALYWYRQSLGQGLEFLIYFQGNSAPDKSGLPSDRFSAERTGGSVSTLTIQRTQQEDSAVYLCASSSFLQGTDTQYFGPGTRLTVL.

The CDR3 protein is CASSLVSLGRAKNIQYF. The DNA for the CDR3 is TGTGCCAGCAGCTTGGTTAGTCTCGGTCGAGCCAAAAACATTCAGTACTTC. V is TRBV5-6 and J is TRBJ2-4, with D hard to call. The CDR3 is made up of 17 amino acids. The V end lost 0 bases, the J end lost 0 bases, and 13 bases lay between the germline ends. The germline gives CDR1 SGHDT, CDR2 YYEEEE.

The chain carries TRBV10-3 and TRBJ1-2; TRBD1 matches at 7 bases. The CDR3 has 16 residues. Germline CDR1 ENHRY, CDR2 SYGVKD. V dropped 4 bases and J dropped 1; count of bases not matched to a gene: 9. The CDR3 here is CAISGAGTAYNYGYTF. CDR3 bases: TGTGCCATCAGTGGGGCCGGGACAGCTTATAACTATGGCTACACCTTC.

The chain links TRBV11-2 to TRBJ2-7; 10 bases are a match to TRBD2. The CDR3 length is 14 residues. V trimming: 5 bases; J trimming: 7 bases; junction bases outside the gene matches: 8. The germline V gene has CDR1 SGHAT and CDR2 FQNNGV. DNA of the CDR3: TGTGCCAGCAGCCAAGGACTAGCGGCGGAGGAGCAGTACTTC. Its translation is CASSQGLAAEEQYF. The full variable domain, with the rest looked up from reference TRBV11-2 and TRBJ2-7, is EAGVAQSPRYKIIEKRQSVAFWCNPISGHATLYWYQQILGQGPKLLIQFQNNGVVDDSQLPKDRFSAERLKGVDSTLKIQPAKLEDSAVYLCASSQGLAAEEQYFGPGTRLTVT.